The rows below give T cell receptor beta chains drawn from one sample of a study of graft-versus-host responses after intestinal transplantation. Method: immunoSEQ multiplex PCR; TCRdb's copy keeps in-frame clones and lacks some. The sample contains roughly 110,000 clones, roughly 90% of which appear only once. Their antigens are not known. Source: unstimulated CD4+ T cells sorted from spleen or lymph node cells, taken before transplant. The receptors were sampled from a human donor who was the organ donor for an intestinal transplant. Each CDR3 is given with its conserved first and last residue. Each record gives: D gene, J gene, V gene, CDR3 length, clone size, CDR3 protein, CDR3 DNA. The D gene is left open where the match is weak. Where a row states a size, it is once, few, many or the class of an expanded clone; other rows omit it.

D gene: TRBD2; J gene: TRBJ2-3; V gene: TRBV18; CDR3 length: 16; clone size: -; CDR3 protein: CASSPTSGSIKDTQYF; CDR3 DNA: TGTGCCAGCTCACCGACTAGCGGGAGTATTAAAGATACGCAGTATTTT
D gene: -; J gene: TRBJ1-1; V gene: TRBV10-1; CDR3 length: 13; clone size: -; CDR3 protein: CASRKGENTEAFF; CDR3 DNA: TGCGCCAGCAGGAAGGGGGAGAACACTGAAGCTTTCTTT
D gene: -; J gene: TRBJ2-5; V gene: TRBV29-1; CDR3 length: 15; clone size: -; CDR3 protein: CSVDSGTLYQETQYF; CDR3 DNA: TGCAGCGTTGATTCCGGGACTCTGTACCAAGAGACCCAGTACTTC
D gene: -; J gene: TRBJ2-2; V gene: TRBV29-1; CDR3 length: 11; clone size: -; CDR3 protein: CSVTNTGELFF; CDR3 DNA: TGCAGCGTTACGAACACCGGGGAGCTGTTTTTT
D gene: -; J gene: TRBJ2-3; V gene: TRBV6-4; CDR3 length: 13; clone size: few; CDR3 protein: CASSDDRRDTQYF; CDR3 DNA: TGTGCCAGCAGTGACGACAGGAGGGATACGCAGTATTTT
D gene: -; J gene: TRBJ1-2; V gene: TRBV18; CDR3 length: 12; clone size: -; CDR3 protein: CASSLDSYGYTF; CDR3 DNA: TGTGCCAGCTCACTCGACAGCTATGGCTACACCTTC
D gene: TRBD2; J gene: TRBJ2-5; V gene: TRBV27; CDR3 length: 10; clone size: -; CDR3 protein: CASGGGAQYF; CDR3 DNA: TGTGCCAGCGGTGGGGGGGCCCAGTACTTC
D gene: TRBD1; J gene: TRBJ2-7; V gene: TRBV18; CDR3 length: 15; clone size: -; CDR3 protein: CASSNPGTGAYEQYF; CDR3 DNA: TGTGCCAGCTCGAACCCCGGGACAGGGGCCTACGAGCAGTACTTC
D gene: -; J gene: TRBJ2-2; V gene: TRBV11-3; CDR3 length: 15; clone size: -; CDR3 protein: CASSPAGLFTGELFF; CDR3 DNA: TGTGCCAGCAGCCCGGCGGGACTGTTCACCGGGGAGCTGTTTTTT
D gene: -; J gene: TRBJ2-7; V gene: TRBV5-1; CDR3 length: 12; clone size: -; CDR3 protein: CASSPLGYEQYF; CDR3 DNA: TGCGCCAGCAGCCCGTTGGGCTACGAGCAGTACTTC
D gene: -; J gene: TRBJ1-1; V gene: TRBV11-2; CDR3 length: 15; clone size: once; CDR3 protein: CASSLASQGLTEAFF; CDR3 DNA: TGTGCCAGCAGCTTAGCCTCACAGGGCTTGACTGAAGCTTTCTTT
D gene: -; J gene: TRBJ2-5; V gene: TRBV5-1; CDR3 length: 13; clone size: -; CDR3 protein: CASSFSSRETQYF; CDR3 DNA: TGCGCCAGCAGCTTTAGTTCACGGGAGACCCAGTACTTC
D gene: -; J gene: TRBJ2-3; V gene: TRBV11-2; CDR3 length: 18; clone size: -; CDR3 protein: CASSPDWGFARGSDTQYF; CDR3 DNA: TGTGCCAGCAGCCCCGACTGGGGGTTTGCGAGGGGCTCAGATACGCAGTATTTT
D gene: TRBD1; J gene: TRBJ2-3; V gene: TRBV5-5; CDR3 length: 15; clone size: -; CDR3 protein: CASRPPGQNTDTQYF; CDR3 DNA: TGTGCCAGCAGACCTCCGGGACAGAACACAGATACGCAGTATTTT
D gene: -; J gene: TRBJ2-2; V gene: TRBV5-1; CDR3 length: 14; clone size: -; CDR3 protein: CASSLRQNTGELFF; CDR3 DNA: TGCGCCAGCAGCTTGCGTCAGAACACCGGGGAGCTGTTTTTT
D gene: TRBD1; J gene: TRBJ2-3; V gene: TRBV29-1; CDR3 length: 14; clone size: -; CDR3 protein: CSVEGGRGTDTQYF; CDR3 DNA: TGCAGCGTGGAAGGGGGCAGGGGCACAGATACGCAGTATTTT
D gene: -; J gene: TRBJ2-5; V gene: TRBV6-4; CDR3 length: 13; clone size: -; CDR3 protein: CASSDSPGETQYF; CDR3 DNA: TGTGCCAGCAGTGACTCGCCCGGGGAGACCCAGTACTTC
D gene: -; J gene: TRBJ2-7; V gene: TRBV5-8; CDR3 length: 11; clone size: few; CDR3 protein: CASSSIYEQYF; CDR3 DNA: TGTGCCAGCAGCTCCATCTACGAGCAGTACTTC
D gene: -; J gene: TRBJ1-1; V gene: TRBV6-5; CDR3 length: 14; clone size: -; CDR3 protein: CASSYGGEGTEAFF; CDR3 DNA: TGTGCCAGCAGTTACGGGGGCGAGGGCACTGAAGCTTTCTTT
D gene: -; J gene: TRBJ2-3; V gene: TRBV7-2; CDR3 length: 15; clone size: -; CDR3 protein: CASSLGPTVPNTQYF; CDR3 DNA: TGTGCCAGCAGCCTGGGACCGACTGTACCGAATACGCAGTATTTT
D gene: TRBD1; J gene: TRBJ1-5; V gene: TRBV28; CDR3 length: 15; clone size: -; CDR3 protein: CASSLQGARNQPQHF; CDR3 DNA: TGTGCCAGCAGTTTACAGGGGGCGCGCAATCAGCCCCAGCATTTT
D gene: -; J gene: TRBJ1-1; V gene: TRBV7-2; CDR3 length: 15; clone size: -; CDR3 protein: CASSPRPSGNTEAFF; CDR3 DNA: TGTGCCAGCAGCCCCAGGCCCTCGGGGAACACTGAAGCTTTCTTT
D gene: -; J gene: TRBJ2-7; V gene: TRBV10-3; CDR3 length: 15; clone size: -; CDR3 protein: CAISGTVGTSYEQYF; CDR3 DNA: TGTGCCATCAGTGGGACGGTCGGGACCTCCTACGAGCAGTACTTC
D gene: TRBD2; J gene: TRBJ2-3; V gene: TRBV11-2; CDR3 length: 14; clone size: -; CDR3 protein: CASSLRLATDTQYF; CDR3 DNA: TGTGCCAGCAGCCTTCGACTAGCAACAGATACGCAGTATTTT
D gene: TRBD2; J gene: TRBJ2-5; V gene: TRBV7-2; CDR3 length: 14; clone size: -; CDR3 protein: CASSKAGGLETQYF; CDR3 DNA: TGTGCCAGCAGCAAAGCGGGGGGGCTGGAGACCCAGTACTTC
D gene: -; J gene: TRBJ2-5; V gene: TRBV4-2; CDR3 length: 16; clone size: few; CDR3 protein: CASSQDGGGLQETQYF; CDR3 DNA: TGTGCCAGCAGCCAAGATGGCGGGGGCCTGCAAGAGACCCAGTACTTC
D gene: TRBD1; J gene: TRBJ1-4; V gene: TRBV5-5; CDR3 length: 16; clone size: -; CDR3 protein: CASSLGDRGTNEKLFF; CDR3 DNA: TGTGCCAGCAGCTTGGGAGACAGGGGAACTAATGAAAAACTGTTTTTT
D gene: TRBD2; J gene: TRBJ2-1; V gene: TRBV19; CDR3 length: 15; clone size: -; CDR3 protein: CASSISGRTYNEQFF; CDR3 DNA: TGTGCCAGTAGTATCAGCGGGAGGACCTACAATGAGCAGTTCTTC
D gene: TRBD2; J gene: TRBJ2-5; V gene: TRBV5-1; CDR3 length: 15; clone size: -; CDR3 protein: CASSLATGGSETQYF; CDR3 DNA: TGCGCCAGCAGCTTGGCCACTGGCGGGAGTGAGACCCAGTACTTC
D gene: TRBD1; J gene: TRBJ1-2; V gene: TRBV4-2; CDR3 length: 19; clone size: -; CDR3 protein: CASSQDPSGTGGVMYGYTF; CDR3 DNA: TGTGCCAGCAGCCAAGATCCCAGCGGGACAGGGGGCGTAATGTATGGCTACACCTTC
D gene: TRBD2; J gene: TRBJ2-1; V gene: TRBV11-2; CDR3 length: 18; clone size: -; CDR3 protein: CASSFRLPRASGRNEQFF; CDR3 DNA: TGTGCCAGCAGCTTCAGGCTACCTAGGGCTAGCGGGAGGAATGAGCAGTTCTTC
D gene: -; J gene: TRBJ2-1; V gene: TRBV20-1; CDR3 length: 11; clone size: -; CDR3 protein: CSASPDNEQFF; CDR3 DNA: TGCAGTGCTAGCCCGGACAATGAGCAGTTCTTC
D gene: -; J gene: TRBJ1-3; V gene: TRBV5-1; CDR3 length: 15; clone size: -; CDR3 protein: CASSSGPGSGNTIYF; CDR3 DNA: TGCGCCAGCAGCTCCGGGCCTGGCTCTGGAAACACCATATATTTT
D gene: -; J gene: TRBJ2-1; V gene: TRBV6-4; CDR3 length: 15; clone size: -; CDR3 protein: CASSPKGGAKNEQFF; CDR3 DNA: TGTGCCAGCAGCCCAAAAGGGGGGGCAAAGAATGAGCAGTTCTTC
D gene: -; J gene: TRBJ2-2; V gene: TRBV5-1; CDR3 length: 16; clone size: few; CDR3 protein: CASSLGAGQRTGELFF; CDR3 DNA: TGCGCCAGCAGCCTGGGGGCGGGACAGAGGACCGGGGAGCTGTTTTTT
D gene: -; J gene: TRBJ2-1; V gene: TRBV5-1; CDR3 length: 16; clone size: -; CDR3 protein: CASSFEAVSSYNEQFF; CDR3 DNA: TGCGCCAGCAGCTTCGAAGCGGTGTCCTCCTACAATGAGCAGTTCTTC
D gene: -; J gene: TRBJ2-7; V gene: TRBV6-1; CDR3 length: 14; clone size: -; CDR3 protein: CASSEVGGPYEQYF; CDR3 DNA: TGTGCCAGCAGTGAAGTTGGGGGGCCCTACGAGCAGTACTTC
D gene: -; J gene: TRBJ2-6; V gene: TRBV11-3; CDR3 length: 16; clone size: -; CDR3 protein: CASSYRGWRGANVLTF; CDR3 DNA: TGTGCCAGCAGCTATAGAGGGTGGAGGGGGGCCAACGTCCTGACTTTC
D gene: -; J gene: TRBJ2-3; V gene: TRBV7-8; CDR3 length: 16; clone size: -; CDR3 protein: CASSFRAELGTDTQYF; CDR3 DNA: TGTGCCAGCAGCTTCCGTGCGGAGTTAGGAACAGATACGCAGTATTTT
D gene: TRBD1; J gene: TRBJ2-7; V gene: TRBV2; CDR3 length: 13; clone size: -; CDR3 protein: CASRDRGTNEQYF; CDR3 DNA: TGTGCCAGCAGGGACAGGGGTACCAACGAGCAGTACTTC
D gene: TRBD1; J gene: TRBJ2-5; V gene: TRBV2; CDR3 length: 15; clone size: -; CDR3 protein: CASWTQGQHQETQYF; CDR3 DNA: TGTGCCAGCTGGACCCAGGGACAGCACCAAGAGACCCAGTACTTC
D gene: TRBD1; J gene: TRBJ2-5; V gene: TRBV5-1; CDR3 length: 15; clone size: -; CDR3 protein: CASSLGVTGVETQYF; CDR3 DNA: TGCGCCAGCAGCTTGGGAGTAACAGGGGTGGAGACCCAGTACTTC
D gene: -; J gene: TRBJ2-1; V gene: TRBV12-2; CDR3 length: 15; clone size: -; CDR3 protein: CASRDSGRAWNEQFF; CDR3 DNA: TGTGCAAGTCGCGATAGCGGGAGGGCCTGGAATGAGCAGTTCTTC
D gene: -; J gene: TRBJ1-3; V gene: TRBV27; CDR3 length: 16; clone size: -; CDR3 protein: CASRSADRQSGNTIYF; CDR3 DNA: TGTGCCAGCAGATCCGCTGACAGGCAATCTGGAAACACCATATATTTT
D gene: -; J gene: TRBJ1-1; V gene: TRBV13; CDR3 length: 12; clone size: -; CDR3 protein: CASSWTWTEAFF; CDR3 DNA: TGTGCCAGCAGCTGGACCTGGACTGAAGCTTTCTTT
D gene: TRBD1; J gene: TRBJ1-1; V gene: TRBV6-5; CDR3 length: 16; clone size: few; CDR3 protein: CASSSYGQGPGAEAFF; CDR3 DNA: TGTGCCAGCAGTTCCTACGGACAGGGACCTGGAGCTGAAGCTTTCTTT